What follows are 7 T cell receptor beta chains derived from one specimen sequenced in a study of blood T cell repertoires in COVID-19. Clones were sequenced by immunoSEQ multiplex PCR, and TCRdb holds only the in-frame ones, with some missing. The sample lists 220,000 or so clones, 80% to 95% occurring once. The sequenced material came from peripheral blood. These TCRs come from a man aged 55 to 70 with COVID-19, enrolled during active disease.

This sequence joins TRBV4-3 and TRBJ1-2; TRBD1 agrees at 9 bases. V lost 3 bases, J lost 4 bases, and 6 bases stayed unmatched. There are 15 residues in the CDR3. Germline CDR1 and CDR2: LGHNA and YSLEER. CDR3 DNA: TGCGCCAGCAGCCAGCCGGGACAGGGAATCTATGGCTACACCTTC. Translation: CASSQPGQGIYGYTF.

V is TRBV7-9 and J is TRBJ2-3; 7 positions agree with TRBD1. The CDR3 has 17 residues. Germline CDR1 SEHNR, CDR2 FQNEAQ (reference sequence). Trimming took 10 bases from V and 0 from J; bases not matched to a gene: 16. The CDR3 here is CATENRDRPASTDTQYF. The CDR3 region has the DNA TGTGCCACCGAAAACCGGGACAGACCTGCTAGCACAGATACGCAGTATTTT.

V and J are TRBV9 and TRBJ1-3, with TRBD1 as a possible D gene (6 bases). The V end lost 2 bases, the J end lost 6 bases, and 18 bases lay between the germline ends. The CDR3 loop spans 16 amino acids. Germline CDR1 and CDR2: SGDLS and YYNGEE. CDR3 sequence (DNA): TGTGCCAGCAGCGTTACAGGGTTCGGTAGGGAAAACACCATATATTTT. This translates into CASSVTGFGRENTIYF.

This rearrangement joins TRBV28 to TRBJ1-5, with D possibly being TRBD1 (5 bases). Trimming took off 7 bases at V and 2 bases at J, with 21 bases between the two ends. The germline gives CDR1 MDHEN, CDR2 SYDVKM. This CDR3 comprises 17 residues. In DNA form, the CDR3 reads TGTGCCAGCATGGCTATAGGGGCTGTGGCAGGCAATCAGCCCCAGCATTTT. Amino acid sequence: CASMAIGAVAGNQPQHF. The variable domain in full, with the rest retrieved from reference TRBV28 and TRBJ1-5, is DVKVTQSSRYLVKRTGEKVFLECVQDMDHENMFWYRQDPGLGLRLIYFSYDVKMKEKGDIPEGYSVSREKKERFSLILESASTNQTSMYLCASMAIGAVAGNQPQHFGDGTRLSIL.

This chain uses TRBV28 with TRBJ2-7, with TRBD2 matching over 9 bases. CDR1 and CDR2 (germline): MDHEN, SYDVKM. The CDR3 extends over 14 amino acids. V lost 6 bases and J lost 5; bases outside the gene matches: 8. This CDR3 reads CASRNSGSINEQYF. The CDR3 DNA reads TGTGCCAGCAGAAATAGCGGGAGTATCAACGAGCAGTACTTC.

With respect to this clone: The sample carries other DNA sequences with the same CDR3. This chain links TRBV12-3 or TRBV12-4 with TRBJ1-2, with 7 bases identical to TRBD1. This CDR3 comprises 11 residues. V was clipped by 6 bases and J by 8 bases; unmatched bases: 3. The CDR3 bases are TGTGCCAGCAGCAGAGGGGGCGGCTACACCTTC. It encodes CASSRGGGYTF.

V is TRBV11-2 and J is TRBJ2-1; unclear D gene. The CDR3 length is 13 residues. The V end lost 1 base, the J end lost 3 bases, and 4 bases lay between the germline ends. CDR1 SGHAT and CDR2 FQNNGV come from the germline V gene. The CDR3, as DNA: TGTGCCAGCAGCTTAGGCGGCTACAATGAGCAGTTCTTC. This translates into CASSLGGYNEQFF.